This TCR beta chain was identified in a study of shared clonotypes between healthy human individuals. Cells designated naive CD8 were CD45RO-negative and were positively selected for CCR7, with terminally differentiated effector memory CD45RA+ cells excluded. V lost 3 bases, J lost 1 base, and 11 bases lay in between. CDR1 is SGHRS and CDR2 is YFSETQ in the germline V gene. CDR3 size: 15 residues. The protocol was immunoSEQ multiplex PCR, while the TCRdb copy is restricted to in-frame clones and leaves out a portion. The sample contains millions of clones, over 85% of which appear only once. This clonotype originated in a young man in good health. Sequencing used naive CD8+ T cells sorted from blood. This chain uses TRBV5-1 with TRBJ2-1; TRBD2 might be the D (5 bases). CDR3 loop: CASSSDFPSYNEQFF. The DNA of the CDR3 is TGCGCCAGCAGCTCGGACTTTCCTTCCTACAATGAGCAGTTCTTC.